The following is a T cell receptor (beta chain) sequence with its context. Sample-barcoded 5' priming and a J-beta primer mix drove a second PCR of about 6 to 12 cycles. Using its own MiXCR run on the 5' RACE reads, TCRdb lists one record per CDR3 protein. In the table there are under 700,000 distinct CDR3 sequences, under 30% of which are singletons. These data come from a study of blood T cells in healthy people across ages. V lost 4 bases to trimming and J lost 11 bases, with 14 bases between them. Per germline, CDR1 GTSNPN and CDR2 SVGIG (reference sequence). This CDR3 is 11 amino acids long. The sample was also linked to a second study, of T cells of mothers and their children. Turning to that study: The sample comes from 8 or 9 healthy Caucasian donors: mothers and children. For related and unrelated pairs alike, thymic selection shapes TCR recombination output similarly. Slightly higher but non-significant overlap marked related mother-child pairs versus unrelated pairs.

The TCR sequence derives from a boy younger than 18 in good health. The rearrangement links TRBV30 to TRBJ1-1; tentative D call: TRBD1 (5 bases). Sequenced material: blood. The CDR3 coding sequence is TGTGCCTGGAAGGCAGGGTTTCTTGCTTTCTTT. It encodes CAWKAGFLAFF.